A single sample is the source of the 9 T cell receptor beta chains below, sequenced in a study of blood T cells in healthy people across ages. Next came a second PCR, run for roughly 6 to 11 cycles, which used a sample-barcoded 5' primer along with a J-beta primer mix. MiXCR was run by TCRdb on the 5' RACE reads, yielding one entry per CDR3 protein. The data contain about 590,000 distinct CDR3 sequences, approximately 30% of them singletons. Sequenced material: blood. The receptor set was obtained from an elderly woman in good health.

This clonotype was picked up many times. The rearrangement joins TRBV7-3 to TRBJ2-3; D possibly uses TRBD1 or TRBD2 (6 bases each). Germline V lookup: CDR1 SGHTA, CDR2 FQGTGA. The CDR3 extends over 17 amino acids. Trimming took 4 bases from V and 1 from J, leaving 18 bases between them. DNA for the CDR3: TGTGCCAGCAGCTCCGAGGGGGGCGGAATGGGCACAGATACGCAGTATTTT. This translates into CASSSEGGGMGTDTQYF.

In the case of this clonotype: The conserved final phenylalanine or tryptophan is absent from the CDR3, which likely points to a read error. The chain recombines TRBV20-1 with TRBJ1-4; D unresolved. Germline-derived CDR1 and CDR2 are DFQATT and SNEGSKA (reference sequence). Trimming pared 3 bases from V and 10 bases from J, leaving 18 bases between. The CDR3 sequence is 14 residues long. CDR3 loop: CSASLFEGGGKLFV. The CDR3, as DNA: TGCAGTGCTAGTTTGTTTGAGGGAGGCGGAAAACTGTTTGTT.

V usage is TRBV7-2 and J usage is TRBJ2-5; D is ambiguous. V gave up 1 base and J gave up 4 bases, with 7 bases separating them. The CDR3 contains 13 residues. Germline lookup yields CDR1 SGHTA and CDR2 FQGNSA. CDR3 in DNA: TGTGCCAGCAGCTTAGTCATTGGAGAGACCCAGTACTTC. This codes for CASSLVIGETQYF.

This clonotype was counted a few times. The chain carries TRBV7-3 and TRBJ1-2; D might be TRBD1 (6 bases). The CDR3 is 15 amino acids. The V and J ends lost 0 bases and 7 bases respectively, with 15 bases between them. Per the germline V gene, CDR1 is SGHTA and CDR2 is FQGTGA. The CDR3 DNA is TGTGCCAGCAGCTTAACACTCGGGGGCGCGACTGGCTACACCTTC. Its translation: CASSLTLGGATGYTF.

Ten or more counts support this clonotype. The rearrangement joins TRBV29-1 to TRBJ2-7; D uncertain. CDR1 and CDR2 from the germline V gene are SQVTM and ANQGSEA. This CDR3 has 11 residues. The V and J ends lost 4 bases and 5 bases respectively, with 9 bases between them. The CDR3 reads CSVGRYNEQYF. CDR3 bases: TGCAGCGTTGGTAGGTACAACGAGCAGTACTTC.

This clonotype has at least ten counts. The chain carries TRBV29-1 and TRBJ2-5; D gene ambiguous. The CDR3 is 11 amino acids. V lost 6 bases to trimming and J lost 4 bases, with 9 bases between them. CDR1 is SQVTM and CDR2 is ANQGSEA in the germline V gene. This CDR3 is CSVDPRETQYF. CDR3 coding DNA: TGCAGCGTGGACCCCCGAGAGACCCAGTACTTC.

As for this clonotype: A much more abundant neighbour one base away suggests this may be a read error. V gene TRBV2 combines with J gene TRBJ2-5; perhaps D is TRBD1 or TRBD2 (6 bases each). The CDR3 has 14 amino acids. The germline V gene has CDR1 SNHLY and CDR2 FYNNEI. DNA of the CDR3: TGTGCCTGCAGTGACGGGGGCCGGCAAGAGACCCAGTACTTC. It specifies CACSDGGRQETQYF.

This clonotype has just a few counts. A read error may explain this, as a much larger clone is one base away. CDR3 DNA: TGTGCCAACAGGGATCCGGGACACAATGAGCAGTTCTTC. Translation: CANRDPGHNEQFF. The V call is TRBV12-3 or TRBV12-4, the J call TRBJ2-1, with D possibly TRBD1 on 6 matching bases. Trimming removed 10 bases from V and 5 bases from J, with 15 bases in between. The CDR3 has 13 amino acids.

Many counts were recorded for this clonotype. The CDR3 is CASSLVNSKGQETQYF. The CDR3 bases are TGTGCCAGCAGCTTAGTGAATTCTAAGGGACAAGAGACCCAGTACTTC. The genes are TRBV7-8 and TRBJ2-5; D not certain. CDR1 and CDR2 (germline): SGHVS, FQNEAQ. V was trimmed by 1 base and J by 2 bases, leaving 14 bases between them. This CDR3 region has 16 residues. Drawing the rest from reference TRBV7-8 and TRBJ2-5, the complete variable domain is GAGVSQSPRYKVAKRGQDVALRCDPISGHVSLFWYQQALGQGPEFLTYFQNEAQLDKSGLPSDRFFAERPEGSVSTLKIQRTQQEDSAVYLCASSLVNSKGQETQYFGPGTRLLVL.